The 25 T cell receptor beta chains in this list originate from one sample, sequenced in a study of blood T cells in healthy people across ages. The authors ran a second PCR of roughly 7 to 11 cycles using a sample-barcoded 5' primer and a J-beta primer mix. TCRdb independently ran MiXCR on the 5' RACE reads; one entry per CDR3 protein. This table holds 550,000 to 600,000 distinct CDR3 sequences, 45% to 55% found once. Sequencing was performed on blood. All receptors derive from a man older than 75 in good health.

As for this clonotype: A much larger clone sits a single nucleotide away, making a read error possible. The rearrangement joins TRBV6-6 to TRBJ1-1; D perhaps matches TRBD1 (5 bases). The germline V gene has CDR1 MNHNY and CDR2 SVGAGI (reference sequence). V was shortened by 2 bases and J by 4 bases, with 8 bases between the two germline ends. CDR3 size: 13 residues. CDR3 residues: CASSYEGPTEAFF. The DNA for the CDR3 is TGTGCCAGCAGTTACGAGGGACCCACTGAAGCTTTCTTT.

This clonotype was seen only a few times. The genes are TRBV9 and TRBJ2-1; D is possibly TRBD1 (7 bases). The CDR3 consists of 14 residues. Germline CDR1 reads SGDLS; CDR2 reads YYNGEE. Trimming shortened V by 4 bases and J by 9 bases, and 17 bases separated the two germline ends. In DNA, the CDR3 is TGTGCCAGCAGCCCAGGGGGGACGGACGTTGAGCAGTTCTTC. It yields the protein CASSPGGTDVEQFF.

The chain uses TRBV20-1 and TRBJ2-1, with TRBD1 identical over 8 bases. After removal of 5 bases from V and 7 bases from J, the junction contained 4 bases not matched to a gene. CDR3 size: 12 residues. Germline CDR1 reads DFQATT; CDR2 reads SNEGSKA (reference sequence). CDR3 coding DNA: TGCAGTGCTGGAAGGACAGGGAATGAGCAGTTCTTC. This codes for CSAGRTGNEQFF.

A few counts support this clonotype. The V and J genes are TRBV7-9 and TRBJ2-6, with TRBD1 identical over 8 bases. This CDR3 contains 20 residues. The V segment lost 5 bases and the J segment 0 bases; nucleotides outside the gene matches: 15. The V gene's germline CDR1 is SEHNR and CDR2 FQNEAQ (reference sequence). The chain's CDR3 is CASSPRGAGGFSSGANVLTF. The CDR3 nucleotides read TGTGCCAGCAGCCCCCGCGGGGCAGGGGGCTTTAGCTCTGGGGCCAACGTCCTGACTTTC.

V and J are TRBV5-1 and TRBJ2-1; 7 nucleotides match TRBD2. V was clipped by 2 bases and J by 13 bases; unmatched bases: 9. This CDR3 is 13 amino acids long. The V gene's germline CDR1 is SGHRS and CDR2 YFSETQ. The DNA of the CDR3 is TGCGCCAGCAGCTTCGGGGGGAAAGAGACCCAGTTCTTC. Amino acid sequence: CASSFGGKETQFF.

The chain carries TRBV5-5 and TRBJ1-5; 11 bases are a match to TRBD1. CDR1 and CDR2 from the germline V gene are SGHKS and YYEKEE (reference sequence). J lost 4 bases, V lost 4 bases, and 7 bases had no gene match. The CDR3 is made up of 16 amino acids. The CDR3 reads CASSRGQGGGNQPQHF. CDR3 bases: TGTGCCAGCAGCAGGGGACAGGGGGGTGGAAATCAGCCCCAGCATTTT.

The V and J genes are TRBV20-1 and TRBJ2-7; 13 bases fit TRBD2. Losses at the gene ends were 6 bases for V and 6 bases for J; bases not matched to a gene: 17. Per the germline V gene, CDR1 is DFQATT and CDR2 is SNEGSKA (reference sequence). The CDR3 runs to 17 residues. In DNA form, the CDR3 reads TGCAGTGCCATATCATCCGGGGGACTAGCGGGATTCAGCGAGCAGTACTTC. It yields the protein CSAISSGGLAGFSEQYF.

The rearrangement links TRBV7-2 to TRBJ1-2; D is possibly TRBD1 (6 bases). The germline V and J ends were trimmed by 5 bases and 6 bases, with 16 bases remaining between them. The CDR3 totals 14 residues. Germline assignment: CDR1 SGHTA and CDR2 FQGNSA. In nucleotides, the CDR3 is TGTGCCAGCAGCCAACAGGGTAGTTTGGATGGCTACACCTTC. The encoded protein is CASSQQGSLDGYTF.

This chain connects TRBV5-1 to TRBJ1-2; D possibly corresponds to TRBD1 (6 bases). Per the germline V gene, CDR1 is SGHRS and CDR2 is YFSETQ. The V end lost 0 bases, the J end lost 13 bases, and 13 bases lay between the germline ends. The CDR3 is made up of 12 amino acids. The CDR3 DNA reads TGCGCCAGCAGCTTGGAACAGGGCCAAATCACCTTC. Translation: CASSLEQGQITF. Variable domain in full (rest from reference TRBV5-1 and TRBJ1-2): KAGVTQTPRYLIKTRGQQVTLSCSPISGHRSVSWYQQTPGQGLQFLFEYFSETQRNKGNFPGRFSGRQFSNSRSEMNVSTLELGDSALYLCASSLEQGQITFGSGTRLTVV.

The chain uses TRBV5-1 and TRBJ2-5; D gene unclear. From germline, CDR1 is SGHRS and CDR2 YFSETQ. The CDR3 length is 15 residues. V lost 2 bases and J lost 1, with 12 bases in between. The CDR3 reads CASSFGNGFQETQYF. CDR3 coding DNA: TGCGCCAGCAGCTTCGGAAACGGGTTCCAAGAGACCCAGTACTTC.

V usage is TRBV28 and J usage is TRBJ2-5, with D tentatively TRBD1 (6 bases). Germline values: CDR1 MDHEN, CDR2 SYDVKM. The V end lost 4 bases, the J end lost 4 bases, and 13 bases lay between the germline ends. The CDR3 is 14 residues long. DNA for the CDR3: TGTGCCAGCAGTTCCTCAGGGGAAGGAGAGACCCAGTACTTC. It specifies CASSSSGEGETQYF.

The CDR3 loop reads CASSFQTGGSTDTQYF. In DNA form, the CDR3 reads TGTGCCAGCAGTTTCCAGACAGGGGGGAGCACAGATACGCAGTATTTT. V is TRBV28 and J is TRBJ2-3; 9 nucleotides match TRBD1. There are 16 residues in the CDR3. V trimming: 3 bases; J trimming: 0 bases; junction bases outside the gene matches: 4. The V gene's germline CDR1 is MDHEN and CDR2 SYDVKM.

In this sample, this clonotype turned up a few times. This chain joins TRBV5-6 and TRBJ2-5, with D uncertain. V lost 0 bases, J lost 0 bases, and 12 bases lay in between. The CDR3 consists of 16 residues. Germline V gene sequence: CDR1 SGHDT, CDR2 YYEEEE. The CDR3 coding sequence is TGTGCCAGCAGCTTGGGCTGGGGAAGGTACCAAGAGACCCAGTACTTC. Translation gives CASSLGWGRYQETQYF.

J is TRBJ2-5 and V is TRBV12-3 or TRBV12-4; D may be TRBD2 (5 bases). Trimming stripped 1 base from V and 1 base from J, with 10 bases between. This CDR3 contains 15 residues. CDR3 DNA: TGTGCCAGCAGTTTAGGGATAGCGCGCCAAGAGACCCAGTACTTC. Translated, it gives CASSLGIARQETQYF.

This clonotype has just a few counts. The chain recombines TRBV6-6 with TRBJ2-7, with D perhaps TRBD1 (5 bases). CDR1 MNHNY and CDR2 SVGAGI come from the germline V gene (reference sequence). V was trimmed by 2 bases and J by 1 base, leaving 12 bases between them. This CDR3 spans 15 amino acids. The CDR3 nucleotides are TGTGCCAGCAGTTACGGCAGGGCAGAATCCTACGAGCAGTACTTC. Translation gives CASSYGRAESYEQYF.

The rearrangement uses TRBV12-3 or TRBV12-4 and TRBJ2-5; D uncertain. The DNA end is a closer match to TRBJ2-7, so the J assignment may be wrong. The CDR3 has 13 amino acids. The CDR3 DNA reads as TGTGCCAGCAGTTGGGCCCCGGGCTACGAGCAGTACTTC. It is translated as CASSWAPGYEQYF.

This chain uses TRBV11-2 with TRBJ2-1, with TRBD2 as a possible D gene (6 bases). The CDR3 contains 17 residues. The germline V gene has CDR1 SGHAT and CDR2 FQNNGV. V lost 0 bases, J lost 5 bases, and 17 bases lay in between. In DNA form, the CDR3 reads TGTGCCAGCAGCTTAGACGGACTACCTAATCGCCACAATGAGCAGTTCTTC. It specifies CASSLDGLPNRHNEQFF.

This sequence joins TRBV7-2 and TRBJ2-3; D could derive from TRBD1 or TRBD2 (5 bases each). The CDR3 sequence is 15 residues long. V gave up 2 bases and J gave up 2 bases, with 11 bases separating them. The germline gives CDR1 SGHTA, CDR2 FQGNSA. The CDR3 sequence is CASSLRRGVTDTQYF. DNA of the CDR3: TGTGCCAGCAGCTTACGTAGGGGAGTCACAGATACGCAGTATTTT. Full variable domain (rest looked up from reference TRBV7-2 and TRBJ2-3): GAGVSQSPSNKVTEKGKDVELRCDPISGHTALYWYRQSLGQGLEFLIYFQGNSAPDKSGLPSDRFSAERTGGSVSTLTIQRTQQEDSAVYLCASSLRRGVTDTQYFGPGTRLTVL.

The rearrangement joins TRBV5-1 to TRBJ2-3; 15 bases are shared with TRBD2. Per germline, CDR1 SGHRS and CDR2 YFSETQ. The CDR3 sequence is 16 residues long. J gave up 5 bases and V 4 bases, and 5 bases lay outside the gene matches. The CDR3 nucleotides read TGCGCCAGCAGCAGAACGGGACTAGCGGGAGGAGATACGCAGTATTTT. Amino acids: CASSRTGLAGGDTQYF.

Note on this clonotype: A much larger clone sits a single nucleotide away, making a read error possible. The rearrangement links TRBV6-5 to TRBJ2-5; TRBD1 might be the D (6 bases). The DNA matches TRBJ2-7 better at its end, which makes the J call doubtful. This CDR3 has 15 amino acids. Germline V lookup: CDR1 MNHEY, CDR2 SVGAGI. The CDR3 protein is CASSYSSGDWSEQYF. CDR3 DNA sequence: TGTGCCAGCAGTTACAGTTCAGGGGATTGGTCCGAGCAGTACTTC.

This clonotype came up a few times. The chain carries TRBV7-3 and TRBJ2-1; TRBD2 is a possible D gene (6 bases). The germline V gene encodes CDR1 SGHTA and CDR2 FQGTGA. There are 16 residues in the CDR3. V dropped 0 bases and J dropped 2 bases, with 11 bases sitting between them. CDR3 sequence reads: CASSLTSGEAYNEQFF. Written as DNA, the CDR3 is TGTGCCAGCAGCTTAACGTCGGGAGAGGCCTACAATGAGCAGTTCTTC.

The chain recombines TRBV5-1 with TRBJ2-7, with TRBD2 as a possible D gene (5 bases). V lost 6 bases and J 6 bases, leaving 10 bases between the germline ends. Germline CDR1 SGHRS, CDR2 YFSETQ. The CDR3 has 11 amino acids. In DNA form, the CDR3 reads TGCGCCAGCACCACCGGGATCGAGCAGTACTTC. Translated: CASTTGIEQYF.

CDR3 DNA: TGCGCCAGCAGCTCGCGAAGTTTAGGACAGACATATGGCTACACCTTC. Residues: CASSSRSLGQTYGYTF. The chain is built from TRBV5-1 and TRBJ1-2, with D possibly TRBD1 on 6 matching bases. V lost 3 bases, J lost 5 bases, and 20 bases lay in between. The CDR3 has 16 amino acids. Germline CDR1 SGHRS, CDR2 YFSETQ.

There are a few counts of this clonotype. Germline and junction disagree at one end, which may indicate a read error. The chain recombines TRBV7-9 with TRBJ2-1, with 9 bases fitting TRBD2. Germline V gene lookup returns CDR1 SEHNR and CDR2 FQNEAQ (reference sequence). This CDR3 is built from 15 residues. DNA of the CDR3: TGCGCCAGCAGCTTGGTTCTAGCGGGGAACAATGAGCAGTTCTTC. Its protein product is CASSLVLAGNNEQFF.

The chain carries TRBV20-1 and TRBJ2-4; D perhaps matches TRBD2 (7 bases). TRBJ2-7 matches the DNA end more closely, so the J call is doubtful. Germline V gene lookup returns CDR1 DFQATT and CDR2 SNEGSKA (reference sequence). The CDR3 spans 15 residues. The CDR3 protein is CSARGEGGRGGEQYF. The CDR3 bases are TGCAGTGCTAGGGGCGAGGGGGGGCGGGGCGGCGAGCAGTACTTC.